Presented here are 5 T cell receptor beta chains from one specimen sequenced in a study of T cells in Graves' hyperthyroidism and ophthalmopathy. Amplified TCR beta CDR3 regions came from RNA transcripts. The TCR CDR3 was amplified in a first-round RT-PCR using the HTBI primer set. One entry per CDR3 protein results from TCRdb running MiXCR on the multiplex PCR reads. The top ten clones hold roughly 45% of a sample with about 510,000 distinct CDR3 sequences, about 45% of them seen once. The sequenced sample was peripheral blood or thyroid tissue (not recorded which). Source of these receptors: an adult woman with Graves' disease, either hyperthyroidism or ophthalmopathy (not recorded which).

The rearrangement links TRBV9 to TRBJ1-2; 8 nucleotides agree with TRBD1. The CDR3 is made up of 15 amino acids. Germline V gives CDR1 SGDLS, CDR2 YYNGEE. With 4 bases clipped from V and 3 bases from J, the junction kept 8 bases outside the gene matches. The CDR3 nucleotides are TGTGCCAGCAGCAAATCGACAGGGGCTGACTATGGCTACACCTTC. Translated: CASSKSTGADYGYTF. Full variable domain (remainder filled in from reference TRBV9 and TRBJ1-2): DSGVTQTPKHLITATGQRVTLRCSPRSGDLSVYWYQQSLDQGLQFLIQYYNGEERAKGNILERFSAQQFPDLHSELNLSSLELGDSALYFCASSKSTGADYGYTFGSGTRLTVV.

The sample holds many counts of this clonotype. The gene calls are TRBV7-2 and TRBJ1-6; perhaps TRBD1 as D (5 bases). This CDR3 is 15 amino acids long. CDR1 and CDR2 from the germline V gene are SGHTA and FQGNSA. Trimming pared 5 bases from V and 8 bases from J, leaving 16 bases between. CDR3 amino acids: CASSLGGDRYSPLHF. DNA for the CDR3: TGTGCCAGCAGCCTGGGAGGGGACCGTTATTCACCCCTCCACTTT. Full variable domain (remainder filled in from reference TRBV7-2 and TRBJ1-6): GAGVSQSPSNKVTEKGKDVELRCDPISGHTALYWYRQSLGQGLEFLIYFQGNSAPDKSGLPSDRFSAERTGGSVSTLTIQRTQQEDSAVYLCASSLGGDRYSPLHFGNGTRLTVT.

The chain is built from TRBV11-1 and TRBJ1-1, with 7 bases matching TRBD1. The ends lost 1 base at V and 7 bases at J; junction bases unmatched: 6. The CDR3 loop spans 14 amino acids. Germline V gives CDR1 SGHAT, CDR2 FQDESV (reference sequence). The DNA of the CDR3 is TGTGCCAGCAGCTTAGTAGGGACAGTCGGTGAAGCTTTCTTT. Residues: CASSLVGTVGEAFF.

Ten or more counts support this clonotype. The J gene is TRBJ1-1, the V gene TRBV5-1, with D possibly being TRBD1 (5 bases). This CDR3 region has 14 residues. Germline loops: CDR1 SGHRS, CDR2 YFSETQ. V lost 1 base and J 0 bases, leaving 7 bases between the germline ends. Here the CDR3 DNA reads TGCGCCAGCAGCTTGCAGACAGTGAACACTGAAGCTTTCTTT. Translating gives CASSLQTVNTEAFF. Drawing the rest from reference TRBV5-1 and TRBJ1-1, the complete variable domain is KAGVTQTPRYLIKTRGQQVTLSCSPISGHRSVSWYQQTPGQGLQFLFEYFSETQRNKGNFPGRFSGRQFSNSRSEMNVSTLELGDSALYLCASSLQTVNTEAFFGQGTRLTVV.

In its sample, this clonotype was seen many times. V usage is TRBV4-2 and J usage is TRBJ2-5; TRBD2 aligns across 8 bases. This CDR3 is built from 15 residues. CDR1 is LGHNA, CDR2 YNFKEQ, per germline. Trimming at V came to 6 bases and at J to 5 bases, leaving 11 bases not matched to a gene. The CDR3 sequence is CASRGSGKGGETQYF. CDR3 sequence (DNA): TGTGCCAGCAGAGGTAGCGGGAAGGGCGGGGAGACCCAGTACTTC.